Following are 3 T cell receptor beta chains from one sample sequenced in a study of Graves' ophthalmopathy and Graves' hyperthyroidism. Amplification of TCR beta CDR3 regions used RNA transcripts. Following a first-round RT-PCR that used HTBI primers, a second-round multiplex PCR was carried out. TCRdb processed the multiplex PCR reads anew with MiXCR; each CDR3 protein has one entry. There are some 360,000 distinct CDR3 sequences in the sample; 15% to 20% occur only once, and 2% to 3% lies in the top ten. Sequencing used peripheral blood. These receptor sequences come from an adult woman with stable Graves' hyperthyroidism.

This clonotype was seen ten or more times. The rearrangement links TRBV6-1 to TRBJ2-7, with TRBD2 identical over 14 bases. Germline trimming cut 5 bases from V and 8 bases from J; bases unmatched to any gene: 8. CDR1 and CDR2 (germline): MNHNS, SASEGT. This CDR3 is 15 amino acids long. CDR3 protein: CASSPPGLAGVQQYF. The CDR3 DNA follows: TGTGCCAGCAGTCCCCCGGGACTAGCGGGAGTACAGCAGTACTTC.

This clonotype has ten or more counts. The genes are TRBV28 and TRBJ1-5; 10 nucleotides agree with TRBD1. The germline V gene has CDR1 MDHEN and CDR2 SYDVKM. V dropped 6 bases and J dropped 3; count of bases not matched to a gene: 8. CDR3 length equals 16 residues. The CDR3: CASRGDRGGINQPQHF. CDR3 nucleotide sequence: TGTGCCAGCAGAGGGGACAGGGGAGGAATCAATCAGCCCCAGCATTTT.

Concerning this clonotype: One end of the junction is discordant with germline, which a read error may explain. This chain uses TRBV27 with TRBJ1-5; D uncertain. The CDR3 contains 15 residues. From germline, CDR1 is MNHEY and CDR2 SMNVEV (reference sequence). The CDR3 coding sequence is TGTGCCAGCAGTTTACGTCTGGTGAGCAGTCAGCCCCAGCATTTT. Protein product: CASSLRLVSSQPQHF.